A selection of T cell receptor beta chains follows, all from one sample in a study of cytomegalovirus exposure and HLA in healthy donors. Generated by immunoSEQ multiplex PCR, the TCRdb table keeps only in-frame clones and is missing some. Of some 170,000 clones listed, 89% are singletons. Sequencing was carried out using PBMCs. These TCRs come from a man younger than 35 in good health and CMV-seropositive. CDR3s include the opening cysteine and the closing phenylalanine or tryptophan. A D gene is named only where the DNA matches it firmly. A row's size may be missing; if present it is once, few, many or a size class.

>TRBV6-5|TRBJ2-3|NA|NA
CASRTGDARTDTQYF
TGTGCCAGCAGGACGGGAGACGCTCGCACAGATACGCAGTATTTT
>TRBV19|TRBJ2-3|NA|NA
CASSTRSQVSTDTQYF
TGTGCCAGTAGTACCAGGTCACAGGTTAGCACAGATACGCAGTATTTT
>TRBV15|TRBJ2-1|NA|NA
CATSRDHVLARDGEQFF
TGTGCCACCAGCAGAGATCACGTATTAGCGCGGGATGGTGAGCAGTTCTTC
>TRBV9|TRBJ2-1|TRBD1|NA
CASSPRVGDRAYNEQFF
TGTGCCAGCAGCCCGAGGGTAGGGGACAGGGCCTACAATGAGCAGTTCTTC
>TRBV7-8|TRBJ2-1|TRBD2|once
CASSLVRGGWGEQFF
TGTGCCAGCAGCCTAGTTCGCGGGGGATGGGGTGAGCAGTTCTTC
>TRBV23-1|TRBJ2-3|NA|NA
CASSQPGQSTDTQYF
TGCGCCAGCAGTCAACCTGGACAAAGCACAGATACGCAGTATTTT
>TRBV5-1|TRBJ2-1|NA|few
CASDLGGGDYNEQFF
TGCGCCAGTGACCTAGGGGGGGGCGACTACAATGAGCAGTTCTTC
>TRBV5-1|TRBJ1-2|NA|NA
CASSLESGYGYTF
TGCGCCAGCAGCTTGGAATCAGGCTATGGCTACACCTTC
>TRBV13|TRBJ2-7|NA|NA
CASSLAYPFPGVHSYEQYF
TGTGCCAGCAGTTTGGCGTACCCCTTCCCGGGAGTACACTCCTACGAGCAGTACTTC
>TRBV10-2|TRBJ1-1|NA|NA
CASSGGGAEAFF
TGCGCCAGCAGTGGGGGGGGAGCTGAAGCTTTCTTT
>TRBV2|TRBJ2-7|NA|NA
CASSGVRGFSEQYF
TGTGCCAGCAGTGGAGTCAGGGGATTCAGCGAGCAGTACTTC
>TRBV6-6|TRBJ2-5|TRBD1|NA
CASSSPGQMGLETQYF
TGTGCCAGCAGTTCACCGGGACAGATGGGTTTAGAGACCCAGTACTTC
>TRBV7-3|TRBJ2-1|NA|NA
CASSLGQKDNEQFF
TGTGCCAGCAGCTTAGGGCAGAAAGACAATGAGCAGTTCTTC
>TRBV2|TRBJ2-1|TRBD2|once
CASSEAPGLAGNPRGKEQFF
TGTGCCAGCAGTGAAGCCCCGGGACTAGCGGGCAATCCCCGCGGCAAGGAGCAGTTCTTC
>TRBV28|TRBJ2-7|NA|NA
CASRPRLLNREQYF
TGTGCCAGCAGACCGAGGCTCTTAAATCGGGAGCAGTACTTC
>TRBV6-1|TRBJ2-7|NA|NA
CASSEIWVDTEQYF
TGTGCCAGCAGTGAAATATGGGTGGACACTGAGCAGTACTTC
>TRBV10-3|TRBJ2-7|TRBD1|few
CATVRDRNSYEQYF
TGTGCCACGGTAAGGGACAGAAACTCCTACGAGCAGTACTTC
>TRBV5-4|TRBJ1-2|NA|NA
CASSLAGGNGYTF
TGTGCCAGCAGCTTGGCCGGGGGGAATGGCTACACCTTC
>TRBV18|TRBJ2-3|NA|NA
CASSPINSEASTDTQYF
TGTGCCAGCTCACCAATTAATTCCGAGGCTAGCACAGATACGCAGTATTTT
>TRBV6-1|TRBJ1-1|NA|few
CASSEAGFTGRMNTEAFF
TGTGCCAGCAGTGAAGCTGGCTTTACAGGGCGGATGAACACTGAAGCTTTCTTT
>TRBV6-1|TRBJ1-3|NA|NA
CASSEARGPGNTIYF
TGTGCCAGCAGTGAAGCTAGAGGTCCTGGAAACACCATATATTTT
>TRBV6-5|TRBJ2-3|NA|NA
CASSYGFGYTDTQYF
TGTGCCAGCAGTTACGGATTCGGGTACACAGATACGCAGTATTTT
>TRBV19|TRBJ1-4|NA|once
CASSEDSATNEKLFF
TGTGCCAGTAGTGAAGACAGTGCAACTAATGAAAAACTGTTTTTT